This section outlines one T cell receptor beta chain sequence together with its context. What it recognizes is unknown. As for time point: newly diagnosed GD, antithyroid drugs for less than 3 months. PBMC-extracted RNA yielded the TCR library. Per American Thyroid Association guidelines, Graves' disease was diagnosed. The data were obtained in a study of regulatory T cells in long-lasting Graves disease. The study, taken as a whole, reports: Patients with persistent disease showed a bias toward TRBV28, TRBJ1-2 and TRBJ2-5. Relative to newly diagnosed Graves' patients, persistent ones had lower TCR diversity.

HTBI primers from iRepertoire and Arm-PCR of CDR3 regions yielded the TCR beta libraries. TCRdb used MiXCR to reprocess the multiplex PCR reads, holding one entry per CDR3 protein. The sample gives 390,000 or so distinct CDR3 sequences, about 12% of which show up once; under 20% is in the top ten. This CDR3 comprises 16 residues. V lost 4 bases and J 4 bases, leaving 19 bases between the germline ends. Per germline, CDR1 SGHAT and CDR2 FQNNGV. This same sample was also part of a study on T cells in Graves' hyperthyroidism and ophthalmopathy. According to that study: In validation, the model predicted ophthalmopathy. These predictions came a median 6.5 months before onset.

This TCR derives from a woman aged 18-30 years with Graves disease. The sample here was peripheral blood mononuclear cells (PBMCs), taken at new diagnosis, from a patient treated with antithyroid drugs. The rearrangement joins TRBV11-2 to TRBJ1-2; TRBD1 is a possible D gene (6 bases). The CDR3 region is CASSSPGHHLSYGYTF. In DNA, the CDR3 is TGTGCCAGCAGCTCCCCGGGACACCATTTATCCTATGGCTACACCTTC.